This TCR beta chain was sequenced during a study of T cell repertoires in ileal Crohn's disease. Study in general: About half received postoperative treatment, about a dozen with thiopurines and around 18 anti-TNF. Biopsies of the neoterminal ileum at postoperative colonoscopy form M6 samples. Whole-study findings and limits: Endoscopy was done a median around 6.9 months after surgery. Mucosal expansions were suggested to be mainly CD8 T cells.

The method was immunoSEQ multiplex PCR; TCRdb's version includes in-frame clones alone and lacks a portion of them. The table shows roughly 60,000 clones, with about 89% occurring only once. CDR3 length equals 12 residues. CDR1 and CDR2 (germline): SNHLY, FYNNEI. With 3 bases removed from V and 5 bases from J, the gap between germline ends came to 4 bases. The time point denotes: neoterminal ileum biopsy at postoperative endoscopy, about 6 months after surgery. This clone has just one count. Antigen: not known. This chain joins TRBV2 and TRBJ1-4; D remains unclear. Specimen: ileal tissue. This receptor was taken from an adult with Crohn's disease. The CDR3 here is CASSERNEKLFF. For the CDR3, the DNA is TGTGCCAGCAGTGAGAGGAATGAAAAACTGTTTTTT.